This T cell receptor beta chain was sequenced for a study of blood T cells in healthy people across ages. Study results and caveats: A strong correlation was found between TCR beta diversity and the percentage of naive T cells. It was the long-lived donors that had more naive CD4+ cells and higher diversity than aged donors.

Trimming cost V 8 bases and J 6 bases, with 14 bases left between them. Germline V lookup: CDR1 MNHNS, CDR2 SASEGT. This CDR3 is 13 amino acids long. A word on this clonotype: Its antigen is still unknown.

Next came a second PCR, run for about 7 to 12 cycles, which used a sample-barcoded 5' primer along with a J-beta primer mix. TCRdb analysed the 5' RACE reads with MiXCR anew, one entry per CDR3 protein. The sample has 1.5 million to 1.9 million distinct CDR3 sequences; roughly two fifths are singletons. Isolation yielded PBMCs, at least 6 million per sample, in every case. The chain recombines TRBV6-1 with TRBJ1-5; D gene uncertain. The receptor was derived from a woman aged 18-29 years in good health. Input material: blood. CDR3 DNA: TGTGCCAGCGGTTCTCGTCCCGGTCAGCCCCAGCATTTT. This gives the protein CASGSRPGQPQHF.